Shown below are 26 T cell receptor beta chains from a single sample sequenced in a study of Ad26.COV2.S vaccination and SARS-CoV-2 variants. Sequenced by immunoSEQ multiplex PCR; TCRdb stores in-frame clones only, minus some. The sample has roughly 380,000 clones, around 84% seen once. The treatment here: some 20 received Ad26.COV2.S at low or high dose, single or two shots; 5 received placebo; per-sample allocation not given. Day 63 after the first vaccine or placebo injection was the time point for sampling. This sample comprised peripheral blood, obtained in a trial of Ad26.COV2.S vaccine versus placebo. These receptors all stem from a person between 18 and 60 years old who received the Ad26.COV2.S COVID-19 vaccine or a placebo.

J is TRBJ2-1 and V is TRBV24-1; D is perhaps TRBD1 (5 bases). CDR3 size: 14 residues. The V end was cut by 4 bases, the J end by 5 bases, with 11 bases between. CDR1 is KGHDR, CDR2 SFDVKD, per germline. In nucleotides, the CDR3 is TGTGCCACCAGTGAACATGACAGAGACAATGAGCAGTTCTTC. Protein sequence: CATSEHDRDNEQFF.

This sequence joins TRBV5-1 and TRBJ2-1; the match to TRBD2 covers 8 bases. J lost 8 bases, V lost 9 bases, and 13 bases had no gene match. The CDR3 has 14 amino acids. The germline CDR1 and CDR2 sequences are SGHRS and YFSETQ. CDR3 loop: CATTGGSGSHEQFF. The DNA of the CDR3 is TGCGCCACCACCGGGGGGAGCGGGAGCCATGAGCAGTTCTTC. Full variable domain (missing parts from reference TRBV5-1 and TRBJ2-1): KAGVTQTPRYLIKTRGQQVTLSCSPISGHRSVSWYQQTPGQGLQFLFEYFSETQRNKGNFPGRFSGRQFSNSRSEMNVSTLELGDSALYLCATTGGSGSHEQFFGPGTRLTVL.

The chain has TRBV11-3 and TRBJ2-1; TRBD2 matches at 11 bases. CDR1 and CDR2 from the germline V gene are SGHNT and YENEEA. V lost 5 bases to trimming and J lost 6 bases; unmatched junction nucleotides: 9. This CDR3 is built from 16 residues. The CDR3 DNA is TGTGCCAGCAGCGCGTCGACTAGCGGGACGCGCAATGAGCAGTTCTTC. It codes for CASSASTSGTRNEQFF. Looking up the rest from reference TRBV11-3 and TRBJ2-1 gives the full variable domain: EAGVVQSPRYKIIEKKQPVAFWCNPISGHNTLYWYLQNLGQGPELLIRYENEEAVDDSQLPKDRFSAERLKGVDSTLKIQPAELGDSAVYLCASSASTSGTRNEQFFGPGTRLTVL.

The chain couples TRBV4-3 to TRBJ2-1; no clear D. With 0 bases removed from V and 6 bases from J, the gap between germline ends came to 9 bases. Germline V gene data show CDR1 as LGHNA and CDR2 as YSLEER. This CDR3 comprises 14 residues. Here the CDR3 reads CASSQDRPSNEQFF. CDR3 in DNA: TGCGCCAGCAGCCAAGATCGTCCATCCAATGAGCAGTTCTTC.

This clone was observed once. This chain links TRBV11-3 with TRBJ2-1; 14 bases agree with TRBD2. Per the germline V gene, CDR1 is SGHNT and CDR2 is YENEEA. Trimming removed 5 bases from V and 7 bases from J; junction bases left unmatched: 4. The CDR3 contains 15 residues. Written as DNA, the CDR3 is TGTGCCAGCAGCCGACTAGCGGGAGGGCCGAATGAGCAGTTCTTC. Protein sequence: CASSRLAGGPNEQFF.

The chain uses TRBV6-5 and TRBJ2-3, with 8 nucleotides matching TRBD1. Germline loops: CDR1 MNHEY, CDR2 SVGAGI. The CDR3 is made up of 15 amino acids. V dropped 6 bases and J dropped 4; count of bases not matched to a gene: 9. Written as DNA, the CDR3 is TGTGCCAGCAGCGACGGACAGGGAGACGCAGATACGCAGTATTTT. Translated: CASSDGQGDADTQYF.

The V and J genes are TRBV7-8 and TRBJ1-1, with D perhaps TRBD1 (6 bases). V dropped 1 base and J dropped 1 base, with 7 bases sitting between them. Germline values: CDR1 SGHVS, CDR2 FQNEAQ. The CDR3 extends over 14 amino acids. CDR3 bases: TGTGCCAGCAGCTTAGGACAGGCGAACACTGAAGCTTTCTTT. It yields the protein CASSLGQANTEAFF.

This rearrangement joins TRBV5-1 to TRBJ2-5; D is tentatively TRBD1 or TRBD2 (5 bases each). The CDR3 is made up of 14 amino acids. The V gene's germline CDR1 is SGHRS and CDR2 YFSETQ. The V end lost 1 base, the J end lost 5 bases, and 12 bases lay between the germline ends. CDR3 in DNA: TGCGCCAGCAGCTTGAGGGACGCCAGCGAGACCCAGTACTTC. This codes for CASSLRDASETQYF.

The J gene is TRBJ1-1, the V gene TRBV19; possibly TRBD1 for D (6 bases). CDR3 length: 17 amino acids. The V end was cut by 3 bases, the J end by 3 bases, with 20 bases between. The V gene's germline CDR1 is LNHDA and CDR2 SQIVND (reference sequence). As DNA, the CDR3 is TGTGCCAGTAGTATTTGGTTGGGCAGGGGTCGGTACACTGAAGCTTTCTTT. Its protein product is CASSIWLGRGRYTEAFF. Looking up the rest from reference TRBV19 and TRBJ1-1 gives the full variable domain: DGGITQSPKYLFRKEGQNVTLSCEQNLNHDAMYWYRQDPGQGLRLIYYSQIVNDFQKGDIAEGYSVSREKKESFPLTVTSAQKNPTAFYLCASSIWLGRGRYTEAFFGQGTRLTVV.

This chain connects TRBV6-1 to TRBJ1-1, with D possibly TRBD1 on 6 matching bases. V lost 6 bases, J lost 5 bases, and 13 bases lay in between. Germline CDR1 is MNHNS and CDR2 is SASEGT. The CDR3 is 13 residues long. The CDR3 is CASRAGGATEAFF. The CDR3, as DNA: TGTGCCAGCAGGGCTGGGGGGGCAACTGAAGCTTTCTTT.

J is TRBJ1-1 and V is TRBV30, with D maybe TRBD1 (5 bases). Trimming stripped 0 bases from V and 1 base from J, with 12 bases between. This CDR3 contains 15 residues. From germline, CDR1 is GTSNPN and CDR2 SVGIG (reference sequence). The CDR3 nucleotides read TGTGCCTGGAGTGTTGGGCAGGGTAGGAACACTGAAGCTTTCTTT. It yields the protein CAWSVGQGRNTEAFF.

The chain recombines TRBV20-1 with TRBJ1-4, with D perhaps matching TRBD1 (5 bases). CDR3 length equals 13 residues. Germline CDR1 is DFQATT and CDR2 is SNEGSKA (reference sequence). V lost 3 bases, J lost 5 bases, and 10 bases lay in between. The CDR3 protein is CSASLQENEKLFF. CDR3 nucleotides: TGCAGTGCTAGTCTACAGGAAAATGAAAAACTGTTTTTT.

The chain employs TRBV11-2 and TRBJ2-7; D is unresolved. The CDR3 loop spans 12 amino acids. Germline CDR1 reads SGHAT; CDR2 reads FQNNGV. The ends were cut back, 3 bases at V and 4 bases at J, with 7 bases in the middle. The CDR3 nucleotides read TGTGCCAGCAGCTTTGGGATTTACGAGCAGTACTTC. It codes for CASSFGIYEQYF. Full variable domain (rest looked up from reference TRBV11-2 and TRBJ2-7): EAGVAQSPRYKIIEKRQSVAFWCNPISGHATLYWYQQILGQGPKLLIQFQNNGVVDDSQLPKDRFSAERLKGVDSTLKIQPAKLEDSAVYLCASSFGIYEQYFGPGTRLTVT.

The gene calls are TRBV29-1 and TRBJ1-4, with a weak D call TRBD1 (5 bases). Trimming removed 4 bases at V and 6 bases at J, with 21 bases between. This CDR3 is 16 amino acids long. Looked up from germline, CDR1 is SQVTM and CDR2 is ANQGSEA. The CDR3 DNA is TGCAGCGTTGGGATTGGGGGTAGCAGCCATGATGAAAAACTGTTTTTT. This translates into CSVGIGGSSHDEKLFF.

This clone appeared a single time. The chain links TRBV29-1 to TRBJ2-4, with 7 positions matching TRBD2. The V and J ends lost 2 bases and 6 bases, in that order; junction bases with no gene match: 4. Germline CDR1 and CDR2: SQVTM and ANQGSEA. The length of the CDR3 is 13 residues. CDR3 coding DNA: TGCAGCGTTGAACCAGCGGGGTTAAACATTCAGTACTTC. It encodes CSVEPAGLNIQYF.

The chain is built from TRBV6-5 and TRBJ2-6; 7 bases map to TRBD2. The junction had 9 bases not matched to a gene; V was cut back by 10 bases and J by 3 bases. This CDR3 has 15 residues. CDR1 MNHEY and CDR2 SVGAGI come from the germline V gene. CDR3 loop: CATRPGGFGANVLTF. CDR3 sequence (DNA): TGTGCCACCAGACCCGGGGGGTTTGGGGCCAACGTCCTGACTTTC.

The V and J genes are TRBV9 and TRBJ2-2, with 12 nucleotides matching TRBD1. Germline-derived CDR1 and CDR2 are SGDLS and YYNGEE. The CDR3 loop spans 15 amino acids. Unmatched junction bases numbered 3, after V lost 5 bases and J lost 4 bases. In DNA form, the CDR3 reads TGTGCCAGCAGGAAGGGACAGGGGGCCACCGGGGAGCTGTTTTTT. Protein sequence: CASRKGQGATGELFF. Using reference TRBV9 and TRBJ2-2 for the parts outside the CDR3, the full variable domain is DSGVTQTPKHLITATGQRVTLRCSPRSGDLSVYWYQQSLDQGLQFLIQYYNGEERAKGNILERFSAQQFPDLHSELNLSSLELGDSALYFCASRKGQGATGELFFGEGSRLTVL.

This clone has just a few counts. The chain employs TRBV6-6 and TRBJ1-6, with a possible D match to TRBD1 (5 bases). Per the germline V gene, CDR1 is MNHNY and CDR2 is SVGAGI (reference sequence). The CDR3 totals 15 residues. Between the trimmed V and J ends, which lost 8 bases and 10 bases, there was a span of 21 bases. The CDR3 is CASLRDPYVYSPLHF. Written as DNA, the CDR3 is TGTGCCAGCCTCCGGGACCCATATGTGTACTCACCCCTCCACTTT.

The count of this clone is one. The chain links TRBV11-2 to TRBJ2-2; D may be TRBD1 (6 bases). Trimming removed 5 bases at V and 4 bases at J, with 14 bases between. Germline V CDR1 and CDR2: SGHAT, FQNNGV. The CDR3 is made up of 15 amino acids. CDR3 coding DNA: TGTGCCAGCAGCCAACACAGGGTTGGCACCGGGGAGCTGTTTTTT. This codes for CASSQHRVGTGELFF.

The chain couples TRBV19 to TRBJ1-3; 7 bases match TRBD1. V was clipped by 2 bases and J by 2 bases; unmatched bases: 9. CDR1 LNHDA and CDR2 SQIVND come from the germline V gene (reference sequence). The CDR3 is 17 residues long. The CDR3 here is CASSIWGHRGTGNTIYF. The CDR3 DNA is TGTGCCAGTAGTATATGGGGCCACAGGGGAACTGGAAACACCATATATTTT.

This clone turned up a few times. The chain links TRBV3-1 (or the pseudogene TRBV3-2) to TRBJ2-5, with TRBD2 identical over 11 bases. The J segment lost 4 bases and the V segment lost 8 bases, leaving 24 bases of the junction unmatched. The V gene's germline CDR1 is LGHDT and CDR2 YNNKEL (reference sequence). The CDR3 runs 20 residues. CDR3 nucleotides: TGTGCCAGCGCTAAAAAGAGTCCCGCCACTAGCGGGGGCCAGGGAGAGACCCAGTACTTC. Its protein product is CASAKKSPATSGGQGETQYF.

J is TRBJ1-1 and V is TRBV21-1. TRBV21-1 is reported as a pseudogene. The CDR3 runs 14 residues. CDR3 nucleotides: TGTGCCAGCAGCATCCGGGCCGGGGCCCCTGAAGCTTTCTTT. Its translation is CASSIRAGAPEAFF.

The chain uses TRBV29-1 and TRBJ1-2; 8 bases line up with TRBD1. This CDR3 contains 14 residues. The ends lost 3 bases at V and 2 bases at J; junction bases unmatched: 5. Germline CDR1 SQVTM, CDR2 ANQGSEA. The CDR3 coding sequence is TGCAGCGTTGAGACAACAGGGGGGAACTATGGCTACACCTTC. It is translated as CSVETTGGNYGYTF.

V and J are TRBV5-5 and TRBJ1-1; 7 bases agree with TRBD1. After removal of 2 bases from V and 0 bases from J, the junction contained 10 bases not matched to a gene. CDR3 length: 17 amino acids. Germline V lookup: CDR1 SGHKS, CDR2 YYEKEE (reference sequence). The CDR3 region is CASSLGGWGTLNTEAFF. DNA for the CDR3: TGTGCCAGCAGCTTAGGGGGCTGGGGCACTCTGAACACTGAAGCTTTCTTT. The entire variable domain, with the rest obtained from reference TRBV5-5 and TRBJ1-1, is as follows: DAGVTQSPTHLIKTRGQQVTLRCSPISGHKSVSWYQQVLGQGPQFIFQYYEKEERGRGNFPDRFSARQFPNYSSELNVNALLLGDSALYLCASSLGGWGTLNTEAFFGQGTRLTVV.

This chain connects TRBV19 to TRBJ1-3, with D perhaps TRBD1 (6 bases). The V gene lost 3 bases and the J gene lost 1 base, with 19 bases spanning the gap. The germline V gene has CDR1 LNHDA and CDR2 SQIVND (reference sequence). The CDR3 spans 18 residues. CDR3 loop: CASSMDAVGAVSGNTIYF. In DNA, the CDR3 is TGTGCCAGTAGTATGGATGCGGTGGGGGCTGTGTCTGGAAACACCATATATTTT.

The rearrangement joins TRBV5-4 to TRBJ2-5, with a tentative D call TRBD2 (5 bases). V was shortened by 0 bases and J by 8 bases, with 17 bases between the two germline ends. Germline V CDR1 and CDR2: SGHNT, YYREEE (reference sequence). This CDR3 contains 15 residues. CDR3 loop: CASSLGTQERTTQYF. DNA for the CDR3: TGTGCCAGCAGCTTGGGGACCCAGGAGAGGACTACCCAGTACTTC.